The entry below gives a single T cell receptor beta chain sequence along with its context. The CDR3 is 20 residues long. J was trimmed by 0 bases and V by 5 bases; bases with no gene match: 19. The germline CDR1 and CDR2 sequences are SGHDN and FVKESK. This entry is derived from a study of shared clonotypes between healthy human individuals. Using immunoSEQ multiplex PCR, the repertoire was profiled, and TCRdb retains in-frame clones only, with some absent. The table records approximately 740,000 clones, over 90% of them present only once. Naive CD8 populations comprised CD45RO-negative cells positively selected for CCR7, excluding terminally differentiated effector memory CD45RA+ cells. There were no recent acute infections or vaccinations among the donors, who were healthy HIV-negative adults.

This chain uses TRBV14 with TRBJ2-7; 10 positions agree with TRBD1. Sequencing was done on a sample of naive CD8+ T cells sorted from blood. The sequence derives from a man aged 30 to 39 in good health. The CDR3: CASSKGPRDRGARGSYEQYF. CDR3 nucleotide sequence: TGTGCCAGCAGCAAGGGCCCCCGGGACAGGGGCGCTCGGGGCTCCTACGAGCAGTACTTC.